The 15 T cell receptor beta chains below come from one sample, sequenced in a study of T cell repertoires in cytomegalovirus infection (dated by TCRdb to between 2017 and 2020). These TCRs are of unknown antigen specificity. Sequenced using an Illumina HiSeq 1500. TCRdb redid the processing of the public reads, applying fastp at Q25 and MiXCR, and retained in-frame beta chains. When rows share a CDR3 protein, they turn into one entry using the most common DNA and genes. For this sample there are some 900,000 distinct CDR3 sequences; less than 35% appear just once. Around an eighth of the sample belongs to the ten largest clones. The sample's treatment or condition label, decoded: in vitro stimulation with specific CMV peptide epitopes to enrich CMV-specific T cells. The specimen was cultured CD8+ T cells from PBMCs, collected from culture after CMV antigen stimulation. Receptors originate from a human donor in good health (CMV status not recorded). Some clones in this sample may be carry-over from other donors' samples.

The genes are TRBV4-1 and TRBJ2-3; a possible D gene is TRBD1 (5 bases). CDR1 MGHRA and CDR2 YSYEKL come from the germline V gene. There are 15 residues in the CDR3. The V end lost 0 bases, the J end lost 3 bases, and 10 bases lay between the germline ends. CDR3 nucleotide sequence: TGCGCCAGCAGCCAAGATGAAGGGGTTACAGATACGCAGTATTTT. This encodes CASSQDEGVTDTQYF.

About this clonotype: This may stem from a read error, because a much larger clone lies one nucleotide away. This chain links TRBV12-3 or TRBV12-4 with TRBJ1-5, with no clear D. The CDR3 runs to 12 residues. CDR3 bases: TGTGCCAGGAGTTTGCCGGGGCAGCCCCAGCATTTT. It is translated as CARSLPGQPQHF.

This clonotype was detected a few times. The V and J genes are TRBV7-9 and TRBJ2-2; D is uncertain. Germline CDR1 is SEHNR and CDR2 is FQNEAQ (reference sequence). The ends were cut back, 5 bases at V and 6 bases at J, with 16 bases in the middle. The CDR3 is 15 amino acids. This chain's CDR3 is CASSPGFVTPGELFF. The CDR3 DNA follows: TGTGCCAGCAGCCCCGGTTTTGTGACCCCCGGGGAGCTGTTTTTT.

There are many counts of this clonotype. The chain has TRBV7-9 and TRBJ2-7; D is perhaps TRBD1 (6 bases). CDR3 length equals 14 residues. CDR1 is SEHNR, CDR2 FQNEAQ, per germline (reference sequence). Trimming left V 3 bases short and J 1 base short, with 10 bases between. The CDR3: CASSLTGESYEQYF. In nucleotides, the CDR3 is TGTGCCAGCAGCTTGACAGGAGAGTCCTACGAGCAGTACTTC.

This rearrangement joins TRBV29-1 to TRBJ2-7, with D possibly called TRBD1 or TRBD2 (5 bases each). The CDR3 totals 13 residues. The V gene lost 3 bases and the J gene lost 2 bases, with 11 bases spanning the gap. Germline V gene lookup returns CDR1 SQVTM and CDR2 ANQGSEA. In nucleotides, the CDR3 is TGCAGCGTTGACGGGGCTTCCCCCTACGAGCAGTACTTC. This sequence encodes CSVDGASPYEQYF.

The rearrangement links TRBV7-9 to TRBJ2-2, with D tentatively TRBD1 (6 bases). The CDR3 spans 15 residues. Germline V gene sequence: CDR1 SEHNR, CDR2 FQNEAQ (reference sequence). The ends were cut back, 4 bases at V and 5 bases at J, with 14 bases in the middle. CDR3 region: CASSSGSRGTGELFF. The CDR3 nucleotides are TGTGCCAGCAGCTCAGGGAGCAGGGGAACCGGGGAGCTGTTTTTT.

This clonotype has only a few counts. This chain uses TRBV5-6 with TRBJ2-3; D is uncertain. CDR3 length: 15 residues. Germline lookup yields CDR1 SGHDT and CDR2 YYEEEE. V lost 0 bases and J lost 6, with 14 bases in between. The CDR3 loop is CASSLAYGFGDTQYF. CDR3 nucleotide sequence: TGTGCCAGCAGCTTGGCCTACGGATTCGGGGATACGCAGTATTTT.

The V and J genes are TRBV15 and TRBJ2-7; the D gene could be TRBD1 or TRBD2 (6 bases each). Trimming removed 0 bases at V and 1 base at J, with 10 bases between. The CDR3 contains 15 residues. Germline values: CDR1 LNHNV, CDR2 YYDKDF (reference sequence). The CDR3 bases are TGTGCCACCAGCAGAGAGAGGGGGGCGTCCTACGAGCAGTACGTC. As protein: CATSRERGASYEQYV.

This chain uses TRBV5-6 with TRBJ2-5; the match to TRBD1 covers 9 bases. The germline V gene has CDR1 SGHDT and CDR2 YYEEEE. This CDR3 has 15 residues. The V and J ends lost 0 bases and 5 bases, in that order; junction bases with no gene match: 5. CDR3 coding DNA: TGTGCCAGCAGCTTGGTCGGGACAGGGTGGGAGACCCAGTACTTC. Translated, it gives CASSLVGTGWETQYF.

This clonotype was observed a handful of times. This chain connects TRBV12-3 or TRBV12-4 to TRBJ2-5; D remains unclear. Trimming shortened V by 5 bases and J by 4 bases, and 8 bases separated the two germline ends. This CDR3 comprises 12 residues. The CDR3 is CASSGDGETQYF. The DNA for the CDR3 is TGTGCCAGCAGTGGAGACGGAGAGACCCAGTACTTC.

This clonotype was detected a few times. The DNA for the CDR3 is TGCAGCGTAGGGGACAGGGGGCTAGCCGGGGCCAACGTCCTGACTTTC. This encodes CSVGDRGLAGANVLTF. The chain is built from TRBV29-1 and TRBJ2-6; 12 bases line up with TRBD1. The V gene end was trimmed by 6 bases and the J gene end by 4 bases; junction bases not matched to a gene: 7. The CDR3 covers 16 residues. Looked up from germline, CDR1 is SQVTM and CDR2 is ANQGSEA. The complete variable domain, with remaining parts taken from reference TRBV29-1 and TRBJ2-6, reads SAVISQKPSRDICQRGTSLTIQCQVDSQVTMMFWYRQQPGQSLTLIATANQGSEATYESGFVIDKFPISRPNLTFSTLTVSNMSPEDSSIYLCSVGDRGLAGANVLTFGAGSRLTVL.

This rearrangement joins TRBV6-5 to TRBJ2-5; D not resolved. The CDR3 contains 14 residues. Looked up from germline, CDR1 is MNHEY and CDR2 is SVGAGI. V was trimmed by 0 bases and J by 2 bases, leaving 7 bases between them. For the CDR3, the DNA is TGTGCCAGCAGTTACTCGGCAAGACAAGAGACCCAGTACTTC. This codes for CASSYSARQETQYF.

The rearrangement uses TRBV6-6 and TRBJ1-5; D might be TRBD1 (6 bases). V was shortened by 0 bases and J by 5 bases, with 11 bases between the two germline ends. The CDR3 covers 15 residues. CDR1 is MNHNY and CDR2 is SVGAGI in the germline V gene (reference sequence). The CDR3 here is CASSYSTGGDQPQHF. DNA of the CDR3: TGTGCCAGCAGTTACTCGACGGGGGGCGATCAGCCCCAGCATTTT.

The chain has TRBV7-9 and TRBJ1-2; 8 bases are a match to TRBD1. V shed 3 bases, J shed 4 bases, and the junction held 7 bases outside the gene matches. The CDR3 spans 15 residues. Germline V gene sequence: CDR1 SEHNR, CDR2 FQNEAQ (reference sequence). The DNA of the CDR3 is TGTGCCAGCAGCTTCCTGGGACAGGAGGCCTATGGCTACACCTTC. It encodes CASSFLGQEAYGYTF.

This chain joins TRBV14 and TRBJ2-1; the D gene is possibly TRBD1 (5 bases). Per the germline V gene, CDR1 is SGHDN and CDR2 is FVKESK. This CDR3 contains 17 residues. Trimming shortened V by 0 bases and J by 3 bases, and 15 bases separated the two germline ends. The chain's CDR3 is CASSQDPPREDYNEQFF. The DNA for the CDR3 is TGTGCCAGCAGCCAAGATCCCCCCAGGGAAGACTACAATGAGCAGTTCTTC.